This paragraph covers one T cell receptor (beta chain) sequence. The germline V gene has CDR1 SGHVS and CDR2 FNYEAQ. The CDR3 runs 13 residues. Trimming removed 5 bases from V and 1 base from J, with 9 bases in between. These data originate in a study of blood T cell repertoires in COVID-19. Study-wide background: From the United States, Italy and Spain came samples of acute and convalescent COVID-19. The analysed material was cDNA or gDNA that came from T cells, B-cell-depleted T cells, or PBMCs.

As handled by the study authors: Amplifying reference gene primers gave estimates of nucleated cell counts. Profiling relied on immunoSEQ multiplex PCR, and the TCRdb table lists in-frame clones only, not all of them. For V, J and clone size, that table is used; D and trimming come from the DNA. The sample lists 150,000 to 200,000 clones; 65% to 85% were seen once. The chain has TRBV7-6 and TRBJ2-7, with unresolved D. The TCR was taken from a woman aged 30 to 39 with acute or convalescent COVID-19. Sequencing was carried out using peripheral blood. CDR3 bases: TGTGCCAGCAGCACCACGGAGTCCTACGAGCAGTACTTC. It codes for CASSTTESYEQYF.